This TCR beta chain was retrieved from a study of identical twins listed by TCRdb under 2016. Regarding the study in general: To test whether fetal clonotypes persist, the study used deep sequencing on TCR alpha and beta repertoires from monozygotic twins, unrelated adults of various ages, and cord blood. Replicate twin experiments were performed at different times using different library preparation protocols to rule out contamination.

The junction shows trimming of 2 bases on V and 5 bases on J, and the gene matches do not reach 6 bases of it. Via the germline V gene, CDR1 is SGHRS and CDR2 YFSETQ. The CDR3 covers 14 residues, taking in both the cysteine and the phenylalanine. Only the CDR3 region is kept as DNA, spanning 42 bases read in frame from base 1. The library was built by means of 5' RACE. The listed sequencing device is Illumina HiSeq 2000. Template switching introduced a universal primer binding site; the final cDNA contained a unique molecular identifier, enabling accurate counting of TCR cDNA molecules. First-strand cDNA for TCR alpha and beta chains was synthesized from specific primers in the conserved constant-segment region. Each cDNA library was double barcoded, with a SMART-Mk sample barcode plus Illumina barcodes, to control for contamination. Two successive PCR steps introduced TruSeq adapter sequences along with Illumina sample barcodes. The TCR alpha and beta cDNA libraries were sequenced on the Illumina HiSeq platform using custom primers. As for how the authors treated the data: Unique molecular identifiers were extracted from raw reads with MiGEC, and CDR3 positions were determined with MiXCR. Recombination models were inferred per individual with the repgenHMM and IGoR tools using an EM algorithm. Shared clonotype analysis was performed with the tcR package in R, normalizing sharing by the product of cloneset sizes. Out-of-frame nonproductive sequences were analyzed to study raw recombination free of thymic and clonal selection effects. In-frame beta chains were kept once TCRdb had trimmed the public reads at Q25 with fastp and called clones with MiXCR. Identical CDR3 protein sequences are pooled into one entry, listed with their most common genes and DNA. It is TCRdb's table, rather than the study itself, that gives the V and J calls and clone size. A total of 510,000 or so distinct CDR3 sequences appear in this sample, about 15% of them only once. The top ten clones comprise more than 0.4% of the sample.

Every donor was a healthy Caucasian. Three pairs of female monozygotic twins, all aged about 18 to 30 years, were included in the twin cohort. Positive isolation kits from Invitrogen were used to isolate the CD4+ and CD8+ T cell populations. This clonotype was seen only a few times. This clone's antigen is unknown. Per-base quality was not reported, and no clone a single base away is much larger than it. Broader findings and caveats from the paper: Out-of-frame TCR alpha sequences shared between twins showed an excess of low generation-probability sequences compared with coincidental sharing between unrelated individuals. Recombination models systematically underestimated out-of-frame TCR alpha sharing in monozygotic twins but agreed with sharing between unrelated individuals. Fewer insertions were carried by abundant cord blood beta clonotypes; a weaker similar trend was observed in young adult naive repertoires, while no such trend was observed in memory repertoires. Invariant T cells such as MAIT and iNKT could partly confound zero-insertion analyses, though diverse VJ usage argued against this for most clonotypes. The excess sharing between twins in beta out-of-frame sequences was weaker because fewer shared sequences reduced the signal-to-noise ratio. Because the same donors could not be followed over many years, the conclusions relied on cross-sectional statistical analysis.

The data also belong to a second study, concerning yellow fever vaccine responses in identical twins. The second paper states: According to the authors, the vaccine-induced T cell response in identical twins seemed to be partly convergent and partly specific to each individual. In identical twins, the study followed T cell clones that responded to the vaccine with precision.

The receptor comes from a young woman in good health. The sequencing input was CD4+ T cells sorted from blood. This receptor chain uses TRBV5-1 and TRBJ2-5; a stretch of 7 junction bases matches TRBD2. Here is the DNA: TGCGCCAGCAGCTTCTCAACTAGCGCCGAGACCCAGTACTTC. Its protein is CASSFSTSAETQYF.